This T cell receptor (beta chain) was sequenced during a study of molecular identifiers for immune sequencing clone quantification. Whole-study results and caveats: Should identical TCR molecules share a barcode, the sizes of highly expanded clones could be underestimated. Clones exceeding 20 RNA copies carried over 98% of effector molecules but under 1% of naive-cell molecules.

Germline CDR1 MDHEN, CDR2 SYDVKM. V was clipped by 3 bases and J by 3 bases, with 14 bases between them. CDR3 length equals 15 residues. Libraries for naive CD8 T cells, which were made from roughly 18,000 to 920,000 sorted cells, drew on 10%, 30% or 50% of the RNA. Listed TCR primers, together with previously described methods, were used for the bulk TCR libraries. TCRdb passed the PCR reads through MiXCR, listing each CDR3 protein once. This table holds tens of thousands of distinct CDR3 sequences, roughly 18% found once. This clonotype was recorded at least ten times. The antigen is unknown. The sequence came from a human donor in good health. Some libraries in this study had Jurkat cell RNA spiked in. The J gene is TRBJ1-1, the V gene TRBV28, with D maybe TRBD1 (5 bases). Specimen: naive CD8+ T cells from blood, with Jurkat cell RNA spiked in. Subset specified: FACS-sorted CD8+CD4-CCR7+CD45RA+ naive T cells. Written as DNA, the CDR3 is TGTGCCAGCAGTTTCCCTCGGGCAGGGTACACTGAAGCTTTCTTT. It translates to CASSFPRAGYTEAFF. Together with reference TRBV28 and TRBJ1-1, the CDR3 gives the full variable domain: DVKVTQSSRYLVKRTGEKVFLECVQDMDHENMFWYRQDPGLGLRLIYFSYDVKMKEKGDIPEGYSVSREKKERFSLILESASTNQTSMYLCASSFPRAGYTEAFFGQGTRLTVV.